The 28 T cell receptor beta chains below come from one sample, sequenced in a study of identical twins. In TCRdb, the 5' RACE reads were re-called with MiXCR into one record per CDR3 protein. Here the sample spans 200,000 to 300,000 distinct CDR3 sequences, roughly an eighth being singletons. The sample was also linked to a second study, of yellow fever vaccine responses in identical twins.

Sequencing was carried out using memory (CD45RO+) T cells sorted from blood. The receptors stem from a woman between 18 and 29 years old in good health.

This clonotype showed up just a few times. This chain connects TRBV2 to TRBJ2-4; D remains ambiguous. Germline lookup yields CDR1 SNHLY and CDR2 FYNNEI. CDR3 length equals 15 residues. V was shortened by 3 bases and J by 0 bases, with 9 bases between the two germline ends. The CDR3 nucleotides read TGTGCCAGCAGTGAGCAGCCGACAGCCAAAAACATTCAGTACTTC. Encoded protein: CASSEQPTAKNIQYF.

This clonotype has only a few counts. The chain couples TRBV3-1 to TRBJ2-3; possible D gene TRBD1, 6 bases. CDR1 and CDR2 from the germline V gene are LGHDT and YNNKEL (reference sequence). The ends were cut back, 1 base at V and 3 bases at J, with 14 bases in the middle. This CDR3 has 16 amino acids. As DNA, the CDR3 is TGTGCCAGCAGCCAAGCGGGGACACCTTCTACAGATACGCAGTATTTT. It codes for CASSQAGTPSTDTQYF.

This clonotype was seen many times. The rearrangement uses TRBV29-1 and TRBJ2-2; TRBD2 matches 10 bases. Germline trimming cut 7 bases from V and 6 bases from J; bases unmatched to any gene: 8. The germline V gene encodes CDR1 SQVTM and CDR2 ANQGSEA. This CDR3 spans 14 amino acids. CDR3 protein: CSAKAGGMSGELFF. CDR3 DNA: TGCAGCGCAAAAGCGGGAGGGATGTCCGGGGAGCTGTTTTTT.

This clonotype was seen a handful of times. The CDR3 loop reads CASSFNFAGENEQFF. As DNA, the CDR3 is TGTGCCAGCAGCTTTAACTTCGCGGGAGAGAATGAGCAGTTCTTC. This chain links TRBV7-8 with TRBJ2-1, with 7 bases that match TRBD2. With 3 bases clipped from V and 7 bases from J, the junction kept 9 bases outside the gene matches. The germline V gene has CDR1 SGHVS and CDR2 FQNEAQ. This CDR3 contains 15 residues.

This clonotype appeared a few times. This chain connects TRBV5-1 to TRBJ1-2; unclear D gene. The CDR3 has 14 amino acids. Germline V gene lookup returns CDR1 SGHRS and CDR2 YFSETQ. V was shortened by 1 base and J by 9 bases, with 16 bases between the two germline ends. CDR3 bases: TGCGCCAGCAGCTTGAGCTCCAGCCCGAGCAGCTACACCTTC. Protein product: CASSLSSSPSSYTF.

This clonotype was seen repeatedly, ten times or more. The gene calls are TRBV7-9 and TRBJ2-5; 8 bases match TRBD1. Germline loops: CDR1 SEHNR, CDR2 FQNEAQ (reference sequence). J lost 2 bases, V lost 2 bases, and 4 bases had no gene match. This CDR3 is 15 amino acids long. CDR3: CASSLTTGGQETQYF. DNA for the CDR3: TGTGCCAGCAGCTTAACTACAGGGGGACAAGAGACCCAGTACTTC.

The table lists this clonotype with many counts. The chain links TRBV20-1 to TRBJ2-3; maybe TRBD1 (7 bases). Per germline, CDR1 DFQATT and CDR2 SNEGSKA (reference sequence). This CDR3 spans 17 amino acids. Trimming took 3 bases from V and 4 from J, leaving 23 bases between them. The CDR3 coding sequence is TGCAGTGCTAGCCCCAGAAGGGGGCAAGGGAGGTCAGATACGCAGTATTTT. Protein product: CSASPRRGQGRSDTQYF.

In this sample, this clonotype turned up a few times. The chain couples TRBV6-1 to TRBJ1-3; a weak D match, TRBD1 (5 bases). Trimming took 3 bases from V and 5 from J, leaving 14 bases between them. The germline V gene has CDR1 MNHNS and CDR2 SASEGT. The CDR3 extends over 15 amino acids. The chain's CDR3 is CASSEGNPGRNTIYF. The CDR3 nucleotides read TGTGCCAGCAGTGAGGGAAATCCGGGACGAAACACCATATATTTT.

This clonotype was counted between two and nine times. This sequence joins TRBV7-2 and TRBJ2-7; 10 bases are shared with TRBD1. The germline gives CDR1 SGHTA, CDR2 FQGNSA. V was clipped by 0 bases and J by 3 bases; unmatched bases: 2. CDR3 length: 15 residues. CDR3 nucleotides: TGTGCCAGCAGCTTAGCCTGGGACAGGGGCTACGAGCAGTACTTC. Translation: CASSLAWDRGYEQYF. The whole variable domain, filled in from reference TRBV7-2 and TRBJ2-7, reads GAGVSQSPSNKVTEKGKDVELRCDPISGHTALYWYRQSLGQGLEFLIYFQGNSAPDKSGLPSDRFSAERTGGSVSTLTIQRTQQEDSAVYLCASSLAWDRGYEQYFGPGTRLTVT.

This clonotype was seen at least ten times. The chain couples TRBV4-2 to TRBJ2-7; 8 nucleotides align to TRBD2. Trimming removed 6 bases from V and 1 base from J; junction bases left unmatched: 8. The germline V gene has CDR1 LGHNA and CDR2 YNFKEQ. The CDR3 has 15 residues. The CDR3 region is CASSFSGTSSYEQYF. Here the CDR3 DNA reads TGTGCCAGCAGTTTCTCCGGGACTAGTTCCTACGAGCAGTACTTC.

This clonotype was counted many times. The CDR3 protein is CASSPLGPNEKLFF. The CDR3 DNA sequence: TGTGCCAGCAGTCCCCTAGGACCTAATGAAAAACTGTTTTTT. This rearrangement joins TRBV25-1 to TRBJ1-4; D not certain. Trimming pared 5 bases from V and 3 bases from J, leaving 10 bases between. CDR1 is MGHDK and CDR2 is SYGVNS in the germline V gene. This CDR3 spans 14 amino acids. The whole variable domain, filled in from reference TRBV25-1 and TRBJ1-4, reads EADIYQTPRYLVIGTGKKITLECSQTMGHDKMYWYQQDPGMELHLIHYSYGVNSTEKGDLSSESTVSRIRTEHFPLTLESARPSHTSQYLCASSPLGPNEKLFFGSGTQLSVL.

This clonotype was seen only once. CDR3 in DNA: TGCGCCAGCAGCCCGGGACTCGATCTTGAGCAGTACTTC. The encoded protein is CASSPGLDLEQYF. The gene calls are TRBV5-1 and TRBJ2-7; possibly TRBD2 for D (6 bases). Germline assignment: CDR1 SGHRS and CDR2 YFSETQ. With 4 bases removed from V and 7 bases from J, the gap between germline ends came to 15 bases. The length of the CDR3 is 13 residues.

The genes are TRBV7-9 and TRBJ2-1; D gene ambiguous. V lost 5 bases, J lost 7 bases, and 24 bases lay in between. Per the germline V gene, CDR1 is SEHNR and CDR2 is FQNEAQ (reference sequence). The CDR3 has 17 residues. The DNA of the CDR3 is TGTGCCAGCAGCCTATTAAGTCGGACCGTCGGTGGGAATGAGCAGTTCTTC. Its protein product is CASSLLSRTVGGNEQFF.

This clonotype came up many times. This rearrangement joins TRBV3-1 to TRBJ2-1; 7 nucleotides agree with TRBD2. CDR1 and CDR2 (germline): LGHDT, YNNKEL (reference sequence). The CDR3 runs 15 residues. Trimming at V came to 1 base and at J to 7 bases, leaving 7 bases not matched to a gene. The DNA of the CDR3 is TGTGCCAGCAGCCAAGGGAGGCCCGGGAGGAATGAGCAGTTCTTC. Translation gives CASSQGRPGRNEQFF.

There are a few counts of this clonotype. The chain recombines TRBV6-2 or TRBV6-3 with TRBJ2-1, with 7 bases that match TRBD1. Germline loops: CDR1 MNHEY, CDR2 SVGEGT. J gave up 5 bases and V 0 bases, and 7 bases lay outside the gene matches. The length of the CDR3 is 16 residues. CDR3 coding DNA: TGTGCCAGCAGTTACTCGATGACAGGGTACGACAATGAGCAGTTCTTC. Translated, it gives CASSYSMTGYDNEQFF.

A few counts support this clonotype. The V call is TRBV5-1, the J call TRBJ2-5, with a possible D match to TRBD1 (5 bases). The CDR3 is 12 residues long. Trimming stripped 5 bases from V and 4 bases from J, with 9 bases between. The V gene's germline CDR1 is SGHRS and CDR2 YFSETQ. In DNA form, the CDR3 reads TGCGCCAGCAGTTCCCAGGGAGAGACCCAGTACTTC. It yields the protein CASSSQGETQYF.

On this clonotype itself: This could be a read error, since a much larger clone is one nucleotide away. In nucleotides, the CDR3 is TGTGCCAGCAGCTTAGAAATCGGGGAGCTGTTTTTT. Translating gives CASSLEIGELFF. The chain is built from TRBV11-3 and TRBJ2-2, with D unresolved. The CDR3 runs to 12 residues. From germline, CDR1 is SGHNT and CDR2 YENEEA. V was clipped by 0 bases and J by 7 bases, with 3 bases between them.

This clonotype was observed a few times. V and J are TRBV27 and TRBJ1-1; D ambiguous. Germline V gives CDR1 MNHEY, CDR2 SMNVEV (reference sequence). The CDR3 spans 13 residues. Trimming removed 0 bases at V and 8 bases at J, with 10 bases between. The CDR3 DNA is TGTGCCAGCAGTTTATCCGTGGACTGGGAAGCTTTCTTT. This gives the protein CASSLSVDWEAFF.

The chain recombines TRBV20-1 with TRBJ2-2; 8 bases align to TRBD2. Per germline, CDR1 DFQATT and CDR2 SNEGSKA (reference sequence). This CDR3 contains 15 residues. V shed 3 bases, J shed 2 bases, and the junction held 5 bases outside the gene matches. The CDR3 sequence: CSARLAGLNTGELFF. CDR3 DNA sequence: TGCAGTGCTAGGCTAGCGGGCTTAAACACCGGGGAGCTGTTTTTT.

The chain carries TRBV23-1 and TRBJ2-1, with TRBD2 identical over 9 bases. TRBV23-1 is an open reading frame, and its role is uncertain. V shed 6 bases and J 0 bases; nucleotides not matched to a gene: 15. There are 19 residues in the CDR3. CDR3 sequence (DNA): TGCGCCAGCAGCCCCGGACTAGCGCAAACTATAAGCTCCTACAATGAGCAGTTCTTC. Translated: CASSPGLAQTISSYNEQFF.

Ten or more counts support this clonotype. The gene calls are TRBV6-4 and TRBJ2-2; D might be TRBD2 (5 bases). CDR3 length: 13 amino acids. The germline V gene has CDR1 MRHNA and CDR2 SNTAGT. With 6 bases removed from V and 7 bases from J, the gap between germline ends came to 12 bases. CDR3 sequence: CASSDRDYGELFF. The CDR3 nucleotides are TGTGCCAGCAGCGACCGGGATTACGGGGAGCTGTTTTTT.

Many counts were recorded for this clonotype. CDR3 bases: TGTGCCAGCAGTTGGGGCGGACAGGTAAATGAGCAGTTCTTC. Its translation is CASSWGGQVNEQFF. The chain carries TRBV12-3 or TRBV12-4 and TRBJ2-1; TRBD1 agrees at 7 bases. CDR3 size: 14 residues. V lost 4 bases, J lost 7 bases, and 7 bases stayed unmatched.

CDR3 in amino acids: CASNDRDRESDTQYF. In DNA form, the CDR3 reads TGCGCCAGCAACGACCGGGACAGGGAATCGGATACGCAGTATTTT. The V gene is TRBV23-1, the J gene TRBJ2-3; 9 positions match TRBD1. TRBV23-1 is identified as an open reading frame with a role that is uncertain. There are 15 residues in the CDR3. The V segment lost 7 bases and the J segment 6 bases; nucleotides outside the gene matches: 11.

In its sample, this clonotype was seen a few times. V gene TRBV3-1 combines with J gene TRBJ2-7, with 7 bases that match TRBD2. Trimming cost V 4 bases and J 0 bases; bases outside gene matches: 6. This CDR3 is built from 15 residues. Germline CDR1 is LGHDT and CDR2 is YNNKEL (reference sequence). CDR3 residues: CASSRTSASSYEQYF. For the CDR3, the DNA is TGTGCCAGCAGCCGAACTAGCGCTAGCTCCTACGAGCAGTACTTC.

This clonotype was seen more than once but under ten times. The chain carries TRBV7-9 and TRBJ2-5; perhaps D is TRBD1 or TRBD2 (7 bases each). The germline V gene encodes CDR1 SEHNR and CDR2 FQNEAQ (reference sequence). Trimming removed 5 bases from V and 6 bases from J, with 13 bases in between. The CDR3 extends over 13 amino acids. CDR3 sequence reads: CASSPGGVKTQYF. CDR3 DNA sequence: TGTGCCAGCAGCCCAGGGGGGGTGAAGACCCAGTACTTC.

This clonotype appeared a few times. The chain carries TRBV4-2 and TRBJ2-1, with D uncertain. The CDR3 length is 11 residues. Between the trimmed V and J ends, which lost 0 bases and 12 bases, there was a span of 6 bases. In germline, CDR1 is LGHNA, CDR2 YNFKEQ. The CDR3 protein is CASSQDLRQFF. Here the CDR3 DNA reads TGTGCCAGCAGCCAAGATCTTCGGCAGTTCTTC.

This rearrangement joins TRBV7-8 to TRBJ2-7, with a possible D match to TRBD2 (6 bases). The germline V and J ends were trimmed by 5 bases and 7 bases, with 21 bases remaining between them. The CDR3 consists of 15 residues. CDR1 and CDR2 (germline): SGHVS, FQNEAQ. The CDR3 bases are TGTGCCAGCAGCCCCCGGGACTTCCCTGGGGCGGAGCAGTACTTC. Amino acids: CASSPRDFPGAEQYF.

The chain carries TRBV6-5 and TRBJ2-3; tentatively, D is TRBD1 (6 bases). The CDR3 runs to 11 residues. Germline V gives CDR1 MNHEY, CDR2 SVGAGI. The V and J ends lost 6 bases and 8 bases respectively, with 9 bases between them. The CDR3 sequence is CASSLGGTQYF. CDR3 sequence (DNA): TGTGCCAGCAGCCTAGGGGGTACGCAGTATTTT.